This TCR beta chain originates from a study of control samples from healthy donors and cancer patients. Some clones are missing from TCRdb's copy, which holds only in-frame ones; the method was immunoSEQ multiplex PCR. The sample carries 150,000 to 200,000 clones, about 91% recorded once. Germline CDR1 and CDR2: SNHLY and FYNNEI. Trimming at V came to 6 bases and at J to 4 bases, leaving 4 bases not matched to a gene. This CDR3 is built from 14 residues. Sequences were obtained from blood. This clonotype was obtained from a woman aged 25 to 39 in good health. V is TRBV2 and J is TRBJ2-3, with 10 bases aligning to TRBD2. CDR3: CASSQRGGPDTQYF. In DNA, the CDR3 is TGTGCCAGCAGCCAGCGGGGGGGCCCAGATACGCAGTATTTT.